This T cell receptor (beta chain) was captured by sequencing in a study of blood T cell repertoires in COVID-19. Profiling relied on immunoSEQ multiplex PCR, and the TCRdb table lists in-frame clones only, not all of them. The table records 200,000 to 250,000 clones, roughly nine tenths of them present only once. Cohort allocation depended upon clinical history that participants reported. The source of this sequence is a man aged 25-40 years who had recovered from COVID-19. The specimen sequenced was PBMCs or T cells enriched from blood (not recorded which).

CDR3 sequence reads: CASSLVIAGGFEQFF. The CDR3 DNA follows: TGCGCCAGCAGCTTGGTTATAGCGGGGGGTTTTGAGCAGTTCTTC. The rearrangement links TRBV5-1 to TRBJ2-1; 10 bases are a match to TRBD2. Germline CDR1 reads SGHRS; CDR2 reads YFSETQ. The CDR3 sequence is 15 residues long. V lost 0 bases to trimming and J lost 9 bases; unmatched junction nucleotides: 6.